These T cell receptor beta chains were read from a single sample in a study of blood T cells in healthy people across ages. TCRdb reanalysed the 5' RACE reads using MiXCR and keeps one entry per CDR3 protein. The sample lists roughly 730,000 distinct CDR3 sequences; approximately 60% were seen once. Sequencing used blood. These receptors were obtained from a man aged 35-49 years in good health. Both conserved end residues are part of each CDR3. A D gene is named only where the DNA matches it firmly. The size entry is marked missing in some rows and otherwise reads once, few, many or a size class.

.	TRBV29-1	.	TRBJ2-1	CSVLYNGGNEQFF	TGCAGCGTTCTTTATAATGGGGGCAATGAGCAGTTCTTC
.	TRBV29-1	once	TRBJ1-1	CSVGIMGTEAFF	TGCAGCGTTGGGATAATGGGCACTGAAGCTTTCTTT
.	TRBV18	few	TRBJ2-7	CASSPLGVAYEQYF	TGTGCCAGCTCACCCTTAGGGGTAGCTTACGAGCAGTACTTC
.	TRBV20-1	.	TRBJ1-1	CSARASPAGGTEAFF	TGCAGTGCTCGGGCGTCGCCGGCTGGCGGGACTGAAGCTTTCTTT
.	TRBV12-3/TRBV12-4	.	TRBJ2-3	CASSPMSSTDTQYF	TGTGCCAGCAGTCCCATGTCCAGCACAGATACGCAGTATTTT
TRBD1	TRBV6-1	.	TRBJ1-1	CASSVNQGAGTEAFF	TGTGCCAGCAGTGTAAATCAGGGGGCGGGCACTGAAGCTTTCTTT
.	TRBV20-1	.	TRBJ2-5	CSAAFREETQYF	TGCAGTGCTGCGTTCAGGGAAGAGACCCAGTACTTC
TRBD2	TRBV5-1	.	TRBJ2-1	CASSPSSGRETYNEQFF	TGCGCCAGCAGCCCATCATCAGGGCGGGAGACCTACAATGAGCAGTTCTTC
TRBD1	TRBV20-1	.	TRBJ2-1	CSARDPGTGIFSYNEQFF	TGCAGTGCTAGAGATCCCGGGACAGGGATCTTCTCCTACAATGAGCAGTTCTTC
.	TRBV12-3/TRBV12-4	.	TRBJ1-5	CASSPPGLSNQPQHF	TGTGCCAGCAGCCCCCCCGGCTTAAGCAATCAGCCCCAGCATTTT
.	TRBV9	.	TRBJ2-1	CASSVDFEQFF	TGTGCCAGCAGCGTAGACTTTGAGCAGTTCTTC
TRBD1	TRBV15	few	TRBJ1-6	CATSRDRARPHNSPLHF	TGTGCCACCAGCAGGGACAGGGCACGACCCCATAATTCACCTCTCCACTTT
.	TRBV10-3	few	TRBJ2-7	CATGTGNYEQYF	TGTGCCACAGGGACCGGGAACTACGAGCAGTACTTC
TRBD1	TRBV5-1	.	TRBJ1-2	CASSNPGQANYGYTF	TGCGCCAGCAGCAATCCGGGACAGGCCAACTATGGCTACACCTTC
.	TRBV7-2	.	TRBJ2-5	CASSLAVPGSRETQYF	TGTGCCAGCAGCTTAGCGGTTCCGGGGAGTCGAGAGACCCAGTACTTC
.	TRBV29-1	.	TRBJ2-7	CSVVSRDSEQYF	TGCAGCGTTGTCTCCCGGGATAGCGAGCAGTACTTC
TRBD1	TRBV6-5	few	TRBJ2-6	CASSYTLGQGSSGANVLTF	TGTGCCAGCAGTTACACCCTAGGACAGGGGAGCTCTGGGGCCAACGTCCTGACTTTC
TRBD1	TRBV6-5	.	TRBJ2-7	CASSYSDRTQRKQYEQYF	TGTGCCAGCAGTTACTCGGACAGGACCCAACGAAAACAATACGAGCAGTACTTC
TRBD2	TRBV9	.	TRBJ2-5	CASSVASGGVGETQYF	TGTGCCAGCAGCGTAGCTAGCGGGGGGGTGGGTGAGACCCAGTACTTC
.	TRBV27	.	TRBJ2-7	CASSLSDSYYEQYF	TGTGCCAGCAGTTTATCCGACAGCTACTACGAGCAGTACTTC
.	TRBV3-1	many	TRBJ2-7	CASSQGGEQYF	TGTGCCAGCAGCCAGGGCGGCGAGCAGTACTTC
TRBD2	TRBV11-1	.	TRBJ2-7	CASSPLGGGLASYEQYF	TGTGCCAGCAGCCCCCTTGGTGGAGGACTAGCATCCTACGAGCAGTACTTC
.	TRBV20-1	.	TRBJ2-2	CSAGDSIANTGELFF	TGCAGTGCTGGTGACTCAATCGCGAACACCGGGGAGCTGTTTTTT
TRBD2	TRBV20-1	.	TRBJ2-5	CSATSSGAQETQYF	TGCAGTGCTACCTCTAGCGGGGCACAAGAGACCCAGTACTTC
TRBD2	TRBV7-2	many	TRBJ2-5	CASSFMSSGRTIQETQYF	TGTGCCAGCAGCTTTATGTCCAGCGGGAGGACGATCCAAGAGACCCAGTACTTC
TRBD1	TRBV13	.	TRBJ2-7	CASNRGQLHHEQYF	TGTGCCAGCAACCGGGGACAGCTTCACCACGAGCAGTACTTC
.	TRBV28	.	TRBJ2-7	CASRPREPSYEQYF	TGTGCCAGCCGACCCAGGGAACCATCCTACGAGCAGTACTTC
.	TRBV3-1	.	TRBJ1-5	CASSESGWEGVQPQHF	TGTGCCAGCAGCGAATCCGGCTGGGAAGGGGTTCAGCCCCAGCATTTT
TRBD2	TRBV6-2/TRBV6-3	few	TRBJ2-5	CASSRPQSGSYETQYF	TGTGCCAGCAGTCGACCACAGAGCGGGAGTTACGAGACCCAGTACTTC
TRBD2	TRBV5-6	.	TRBJ2-7	CASSFSRDYLYEQYF	TGTGCCAGCAGCTTTAGTCGGGACTACCTATACGAGCAGTACTTC
.	TRBV5-5	few	TRBJ2-1	CASTTPSEPNHEQFF	TGTGCCAGCACCACTCCTAGCGAACCTAACCATGAGCAGTTCTTC
.	TRBV12-3/TRBV12-4	few	TRBJ2-6	CASSPGKISGANVLTF	TGTGCCAGCAGCCCTGGTAAGATCTCTGGGGCCAACGTCCTGACTTTC
.	TRBV28	few	TRBJ1-2	CASRRNRDTNYGYTF	TGTGCCAGCAGACGGAACAGGGATACTAACTATGGCTACACCTTC
.	TRBV12-3/TRBV12-4	.	TRBJ2-1	CASRGDIDNEQFF	TGTGCCAGCAGGGGGGACATCGACAATGAGCAGTTCTTC
.	TRBV5-1	.	TRBJ2-3	CASSFSGTENTDTQYF	TGCGCCAGCAGCTTCTCTGGCACCGAAAACACAGATACGCAGTATTTT
.	TRBV29-1	once	TRBJ2-3	CSVAKPGTDTQYF	TGCAGCGTTGCCAAGCCTGGAACAGATACGCAGTATTTT
.	TRBV20-1	.	TRBJ1-2	CSARVTGGANYGYTF	TGCAGTGCTAGAGTCACGGGGGGTGCTAACTATGGCTACACCTTC
.	TRBV12-3/TRBV12-4	few	TRBJ2-5	CASRIEGFGETQYF	TGTGCCAGCAGAATCGAGGGATTTGGCGAGACCCAGTACTTC
.	TRBV7-2	.	TRBJ1-4	CASSLPSRDFDEKLFF	TGTGCCAGCAGCTTACCATCCAGGGACTTTGACGAAAAACTGTTTTTT
.	TRBV12-3/TRBV12-4	.	TRBJ1-1	CASSQGDATEAFF	TGTGCCAGCAGCCAGGGTGACGCCACTGAAGCTTTCTTT
TRBD1	TRBV5-1	.	TRBJ2-6	CASQQGTGANVPTF	TGCGCCAGCCAACAGGGGACCGGGGCCAACGTCCCGACTTTC
.	TRBV28	.	TRBJ2-6	CAKPAGLPWLVLTF	TGTGCCAAACCCGCTGGACTCCCCTGGCTCGTCCTGACTTTC
.	TRBV7-2	.	TRBJ1-2	CASSPNREGYYGYTF	TGTGCCAGCAGTCCAAACAGGGAGGGGTACTATGGCTACACCTTC
TRBD1	TRBV25-1	few	TRBJ1-2	CASRRPGQYYGYTF	TGTGCCAGCAGGAGACCGGGACAGTACTATGGCTACACCTTC
.	TRBV7-4	.	TRBJ2-4	CASSHYPRGLAKNIQYF	TGTGCCAGCAGTCATTATCCTCGGGGTTTAGCCAAAAACATTCAGTACTTC
.	TRBV7-2	few	TRBJ2-1	CASSLSGEGFYNEQFF	TGTGCCAGCAGCTTATCCGGAGAGGGGTTCTACAATGAGCAGTTCTTC
TRBD2	TRBV5-5	few	TRBJ2-1	CASRLGLAGGPSYNEQFF	TGTGCCAGCAGACTGGGACTAGCGGGCGGGCCTTCCTACAATGAGCAGTTCTTC
TRBD2	TRBV2	.	TRBJ2-5	CASSEISGGAETQYF	TGTGCCAGCAGTGAAATTAGCGGGGGGGCAGAGACCCAGTACTTC
.	TRBV20-1	few	TRBJ2-7	CSATFAGRLEQYF	TGCAGTGCTACATTCGCGGGGCGCCTCGAGCAGTACTTC
.	TRBV29-1	.	TRBJ2-3	CSVREGASTDTQYF	TGCAGCGTTCGCGAGGGCGCCTCCACAGATACGCAGTATTTT
TRBD2	TRBV20-1	.	TRBJ2-1	CSVYGTSGAYNEQFF	TGCAGTGTATACGGGACTAGCGGGGCCTACAATGAGCAGTTCTTC
.	TRBV4-3	.	TRBJ2-1	CASSQDQGGKQFF	TGCGCCAGCAGCCAAGATCAGGGGGGAAAGCAGTTCTTC
.	TRBV7-3	.	TRBJ2-1	CASSNRDGGVEQFF	TGTGCCAGCAGCAACAGGGATGGAGGCGTTGAGCAGTTCTTC